This T cell receptor (beta chain) is from a study of blood T cells in healthy people across ages. At the level of the study: About one barcoded beta molecule per two T cells was the capture yield of template switching. General study findings and limits: In long-lived donors, naive CD4+ cell counts and diversity exceeded those of aged donors.

The authors ran a second PCR of roughly 7 to 11 cycles using a sample-barcoded 5' primer and a J-beta primer mix. The authors tagged each cDNA molecule using a template-switch adaptor with 12 random nucleotides. TCRdb called the 5' RACE reads again in MiXCR, with one record for every CDR3 protein. The repertoire holds over a million distinct CDR3 sequences, with more than 40% as singletons. The germline V gene has CDR1 SQVTM and CDR2 ANQGSEA. The CDR3 is made up of 12 amino acids. Trimming removed 4 bases at V and 1 base at J, with 7 bases between. There are a few counts of this clonotype. Its specificity is not known.

The material sequenced was blood. The chain is built from TRBV29-1 and TRBJ1-2, with D hard to call. The receptor was isolated from a woman in her fifties or sixties in good health. The CDR3 DNA is TGCAGCGTTGGGGAATTTAACTATGGCTACACCTTC. Translating gives CSVGEFNYGYTF.